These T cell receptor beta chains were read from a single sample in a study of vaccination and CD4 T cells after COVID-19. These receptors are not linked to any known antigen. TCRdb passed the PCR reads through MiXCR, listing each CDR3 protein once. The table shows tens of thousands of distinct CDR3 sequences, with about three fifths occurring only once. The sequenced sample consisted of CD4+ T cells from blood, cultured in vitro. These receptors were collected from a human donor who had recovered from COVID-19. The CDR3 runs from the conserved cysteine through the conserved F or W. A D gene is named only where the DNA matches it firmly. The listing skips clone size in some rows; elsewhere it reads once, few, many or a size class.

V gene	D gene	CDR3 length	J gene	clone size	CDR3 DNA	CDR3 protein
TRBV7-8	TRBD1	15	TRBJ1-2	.	TGTGCCAGCAGCCGGGACAGGACAACTAACTATGGCTACACCTTC	CASSRDRTTNYGYTF
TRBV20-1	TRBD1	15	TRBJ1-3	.	TGCAGTGCCGGGCCAGGGGGGACCTCTGGAAACACCATATATTTT	CSAGPGGTSGNTIYF
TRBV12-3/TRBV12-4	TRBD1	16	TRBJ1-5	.	TGTGCCAGCGGACAGGGGGAGAAGAGTAGCAATCAGCCCCAGCATTTT	CASGQGEKSSNQPQHF
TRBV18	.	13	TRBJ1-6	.	TGTGCCAGCTCGCCTACAGGCTACTCACCCCTCCACTTT	CASSPTGYSPLHF
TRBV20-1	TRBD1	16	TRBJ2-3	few	TGCAGTGCTAGAGGTGCACGGGACAGTAGCACAGATACGCAGTATTTT	CSARGARDSSTDTQYF
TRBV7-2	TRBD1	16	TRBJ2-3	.	TGTGCCAGCAGCTTAGTGGACAGGCTCAGCACAGATACGCAGTATTTT	CASSLVDRLSTDTQYF
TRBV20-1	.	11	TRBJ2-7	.	TGCAGTGGGATTAGCGGCTACGAGCAGTACTTC	CSGISGYEQYF
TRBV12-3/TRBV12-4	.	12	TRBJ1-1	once	TGTGCCAGCAGTAAACAGAACACTGAAGCTTTCTTT	CASSKQNTEAFF
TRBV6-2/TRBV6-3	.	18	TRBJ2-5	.	TGTGCCAGCAGTTTCACTCCGGACAACCCCAACCTCCAAGAGACCCAGTACTTC	CASSFTPDNPNLQETQYF
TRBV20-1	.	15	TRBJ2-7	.	TGCAGTGCCCTACCGGGGAGAGGGGAAAACTACGAGCAGTACTTC	CSALPGRGENYEQYF
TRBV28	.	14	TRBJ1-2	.	TGTGCCAGCAGTGGGACGGATCCGTACTATGGCTACACCTTC	CASSGTDPYYGYTF
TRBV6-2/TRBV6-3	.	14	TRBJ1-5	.	TGTGCCAGCAAAGGACAGCTACACAATCAGCCCCAGCATTTT	CASKGQLHNQPQHF
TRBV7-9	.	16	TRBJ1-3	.	TGTGCCAGCAGTGGTTTCTTCCCAGTCTCTGGAAACACCATATATTTT	CASSGFFPVSGNTIYF
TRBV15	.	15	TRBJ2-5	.	TGTGCCACCAGCAGAGTAGGGACACCACTGGAGACCCAGTACTTC	CATSRVGTPLETQYF
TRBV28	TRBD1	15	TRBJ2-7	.	TGTGCCAGCAGTCCATCCGGACAGGGGATATACGAGCAGTACTTC	CASSPSGQGIYEQYF
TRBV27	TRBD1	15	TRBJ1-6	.	TGTGCCAGCACCGACCACAGGGGTATGAATTCACCCCTCCACTTT	CASTDHRGMNSPLHF
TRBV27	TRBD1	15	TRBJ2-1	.	TGTGCCAGCAGTCCTGGGACAGCTCCCCCAAGGGAGCAGTTCTTC	CASSPGTAPPREQFF
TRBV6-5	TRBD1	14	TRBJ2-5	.	TGTGCCAGCAGTTTCGACAGGGGACAAGAGACCCAGTACTTC	CASSFDRGQETQYF
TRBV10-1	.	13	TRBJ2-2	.	TGCGCCAGCAGCCCTAGGGACACCGGGGAGCTGATTTTT	CASSPRDTGELIF
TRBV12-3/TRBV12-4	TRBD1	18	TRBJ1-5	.	TGTGCCAGCAGTTTAAGACAGGGGTCTTTATTTAGCAATCAGCCCCAGCATTTT	CASSLRQGSLFSNQPQHF
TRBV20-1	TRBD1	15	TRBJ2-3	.	TGCAGTGCTAGGTTGACAGGGGGCAGGGCAGATACGCAGTATTTT	CSARLTGGRADTQYF
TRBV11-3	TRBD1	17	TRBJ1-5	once	TGTGCCAGCAGCGCAGAATTCGGGACAGGGGGCGGTCAGCCCCAGCATTTT	CASSAEFGTGGGQPQHF
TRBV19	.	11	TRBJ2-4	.	TGTGCCAGTAGTAGGAGGGACATTCAGTACTTC	CASSRRDIQYF
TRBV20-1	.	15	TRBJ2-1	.	TGCAGTGCTATCGATGCCAGGGCCCCTATCTATGAGCAGTTCTTC	CSAIDARAPIYEQFF
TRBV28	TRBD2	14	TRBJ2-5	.	TGTGCCAGCAGTTTGGGAGGGCGCCAAGAGACCCAGTACTTC	CASSLGGRQETQYF
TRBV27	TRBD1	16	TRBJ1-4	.	TGTGCCAGCATTCCTGCAGGGGGCTCCCCTAATGAAAAACTGTTTTTT	CASIPAGGSPNEKLFF
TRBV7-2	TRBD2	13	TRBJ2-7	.	TGTGCCAGCAGCAAGGGACTAGCTGTCGAGCAGTACTTC	CASSKGLAVEQYF
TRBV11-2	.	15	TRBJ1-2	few	TGTGCCAGCAGCTTAGGGTTCGGGGCCCTCTATGGCTACACCTTC	CASSLGFGALYGYTF
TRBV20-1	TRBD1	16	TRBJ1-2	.	TGCAGTGCTCGCGCGCCTTACAGGGGAGCTAACTATGGCTACACCTTC	CSARAPYRGANYGYTF
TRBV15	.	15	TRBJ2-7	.	TGTGCCACCAGCAGAGATCCTGGGGCTGCCTACGAGCAGTACTTC	CATSRDPGAAYEQYF
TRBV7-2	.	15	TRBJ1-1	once	TGTGCCAGCAGCTTAGGAGAATTTGGGGGGGTTGAAGCTTTCTTT	CASSLGEFGGVEAFF
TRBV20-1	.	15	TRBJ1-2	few	TGCAGTGCTAGAGACCTCGGGGGCTCCTCGCGTGGCTACACCTTC	CSARDLGGSSRGYTF
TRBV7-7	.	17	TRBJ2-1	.	TGTGCCAGCAGCTCGCGAACGGACAGAGTATCATACAATGAGCAGTTCTTC	CASSSRTDRVSYNEQFF
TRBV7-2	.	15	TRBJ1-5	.	TGTGCTAGCAGCTTAACTGCAGGGCCCAATCAGCCCCAGCATTTT	CASSLTAGPNQPQHF
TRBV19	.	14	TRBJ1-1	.	TGTGCCACCCTACCCCCCCGGGCGAACACTGAAGCTTTCTTT	CATLPPRANTEAFF
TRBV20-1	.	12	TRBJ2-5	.	TGCAGTGCTCCAGTGTACCAAGAGACCCAGTACTTC	CSAPVYQETQYF
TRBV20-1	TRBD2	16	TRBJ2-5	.	TGCAGTGCTGGGAAGAGACGGGAGGGGTACCAAGAGACCCAGTACTTC	CSAGKRREGYQETQYF
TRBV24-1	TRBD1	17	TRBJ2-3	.	TGTGCCACCAGTGATGCTTCGGGACAGGGTGGCACAGATACACAGTATTTT	CATSDASGQGGTDTQYF
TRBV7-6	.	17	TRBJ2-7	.	TGTGCCAGCAGCTCTAGGGCGGGGCGGAAAGGGGGCTACGAGCAGTACTTC	CASSSRAGRKGGYEQYF
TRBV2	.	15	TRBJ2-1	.	TGTGCCAGCAGTGAGGAGGGAACTAGATACAATGAGCAGTTCTTC	CASSEEGTRYNEQFF